Each of the 14 T cell receptor beta chains below was sequenced from the same sample in a study of long-term antiretroviral therapy in people with HIV. immunoSEQ v3.0 was run at survey level. Generated by immunoSEQ multiplex PCR, the TCRdb table keeps only in-frame clones and is missing some. The data contain 20,000 or so clones, around three quarters of them singletons. The sequenced sample was unsorted PBMCs, obtained 0.5 years before starting antiretroviral therapy. These receptors were obtained from a young man with HIV.

This rearrangement joins TRBV6-5 to TRBJ1-1, with D hard to call. The CDR3 spans 13 residues. Germline V lookup: CDR1 MNHEY, CDR2 SVGAGI. Between the trimmed V and J ends, which lost 8 bases and 1 base, there was a span of 11 bases. In nucleotides, the CDR3 is TGTGCCAGCCGCGCGGGTGGGAACACTGAAGCTTTCTTT. Amino acid sequence: CASRAGGNTEAFF.

The chain links TRBV5-1 to TRBJ2-7; 8 positions agree with TRBD1. The CDR3 length is 13 residues. V was clipped by 6 bases and J by 2 bases; unmatched bases: 4. Germline lookup yields CDR1 SGHRS and CDR2 YFSETQ. As DNA, the CDR3 is TGCGCCAGCAAAGGACAGGGTGCCTACGAGCAGTACTTC. Its protein product is CASKGQGAYEQYF.

The chain carries TRBV9 and TRBJ2-3; 9 bases align to TRBD2. From germline, CDR1 is SGDLS and CDR2 YYNGEE. With V trimmed by 0 bases and J by 6 bases, 8 bases remained unmatched. The CDR3 runs to 16 residues. CDR3 protein: CASSVGLAGAADTQYF. In nucleotides, the CDR3 is TGTGCCAGCAGCGTAGGATTAGCGGGAGCGGCGGATACGCAGTATTTT.

The genes are TRBV7-9 and TRBJ2-7; D ambiguous. CDR3 length: 12 amino acids. V shed 1 base and J shed 6 bases, with 7 bases lying between them. Germline V gene data show CDR1 as SEHNR and CDR2 as FQNEAQ (reference sequence). The CDR3 DNA sequence: TGTGCCAGCAGCTTAGGAATAGGCGAGCAGTACTTC. Protein sequence: CASSLGIGEQYF.

The V and J genes are TRBV5-6 and TRBJ2-1; 8 bases fit TRBD1. The CDR3 has 18 residues. Germline loops: CDR1 SGHDT, CDR2 YYEEEE. V trimming: 0 bases; J trimming: 0 bases; junction bases outside the gene matches: 8. CDR3: CASSLVRQGPYSYNEQFF. The CDR3 DNA reads as TGTGCCAGCAGCTTGGTGAGACAGGGGCCTTACTCCTACAATGAGCAGTTCTTC.

The V call is TRBV4-1, the J call TRBJ2-1; 7 positions agree with TRBD2. Losses at the gene ends were 0 bases for V and 12 bases for J; bases not matched to a gene: 8. Germline-derived CDR1 and CDR2 are MGHRA and YSYEKL. There are 14 residues in the CDR3. The CDR3 DNA is TGCGCCAGCAGCCAAGATTCGGCGGGAGACGGGCAGTTCTTC. Translation gives CASSQDSAGDGQFF.

This clone was counted between two and nine times. This chain links TRBV19 with TRBJ2-7; possible D gene TRBD2, 5 bases. This CDR3 is 14 amino acids long. The germline V gene has CDR1 LNHDA and CDR2 SQIVND (reference sequence). V lost 5 bases, J lost 1 base, and 12 bases lay in between. For the CDR3, the DNA is TGTGCCAGTAGTGGCGGTACGGGATCCTACGAGCAGTACTTC. Translating gives CASSGGTGSYEQYF.

The genes are TRBV19 and TRBJ1-4; TRBD1 aligns across 8 bases. The CDR3 is 16 amino acids. Germline loops: CDR1 LNHDA, CDR2 SQIVND (reference sequence). The ends lost 3 bases at V and 5 bases at J; junction bases unmatched: 8. The CDR3 DNA sequence: TGTGCCAGTAGTATTGTTGGACAGGGAAAAAATGAAAAACTGTTTTTT. It codes for CASSIVGQGKNEKLFF.

The chain carries TRBV13 and TRBJ1-2; D gene uncertain. There are 13 residues in the CDR3. CDR1 and CDR2 from the germline V gene are PRHDT and FYEKMQ (reference sequence). The V end was cut by 2 bases, the J end by 4 bases, with 8 bases between. CDR3 coding DNA: TGTGCCAGCAGCTTACCGGGCCCCTATGGCTACACCTTC. This codes for CASSLPGPYGYTF.

This chain uses TRBV27 with TRBJ1-2, with unresolved D. V shed 3 bases and J shed 8 bases, with 16 bases lying between them. Germline V gene data show CDR1 as MNHEY and CDR2 as SMNVEV (reference sequence). This CDR3 region has 14 residues. CDR3 bases: TGTGCCAGCAGTTTCAGCTCGGGTTGGGAAGGCTACACCTTC. Translation gives CASSFSSGWEGYTF.

This clone came up a few times. J is TRBJ1-2 and V is TRBV28; D is uncertain. V was trimmed by 2 bases and J by 13 bases, leaving 17 bases between them. The CDR3 runs to 13 residues. CDR1 and CDR2 from the germline V gene are MDHEN and SYDVKM. This CDR3 is CASSLGPRITRTF. The CDR3 coding sequence is TGTGCCAGCAGTTTAGGACCCCGAATCACGCGCACCTTC.

V gene TRBV7-9 combines with J gene TRBJ2-2; 8 bases match TRBD1. The CDR3 contains 17 residues. Germline values: CDR1 SEHNR, CDR2 FQNEAQ (reference sequence). V dropped 3 bases and J dropped 3; count of bases not matched to a gene: 9. DNA for the CDR3: TGTGCCAGCAGCTTGGACCCAGGGGGCTGGGACACCGGGGAGCTGTTTTTT. It yields the protein CASSLDPGGWDTGELFF.

The chain uses TRBV27 and TRBJ2-7; 9 bases align to TRBD1. Germline CDR1 and CDR2: MNHEY and SMNVEV (reference sequence). The CDR3 runs to 18 residues. The V segment lost 2 bases and the J segment 2 bases; nucleotides outside the gene matches: 13. The chain's CDR3 is CASSLKGLGTGRTYEQYF. The CDR3 region has the DNA TGTGCCAGCAGTTTAAAGGGGCTAGGGACAGGGCGTACCTACGAGCAGTACTTC.

This chain links TRBV6-6 with TRBJ2-7, with 9 bases aligning to TRBD1. The CDR3 totals 15 residues. CDR1 is MNHNY and CDR2 is SVGAGI in the germline V gene (reference sequence). J was trimmed by 1 base and V by 5 bases; bases with no gene match: 6. CDR3 sequence reads: CASSISGTGSYEQYF. The DNA for the CDR3 is TGTGCCAGCAGTATCTCCGGGACAGGGTCCTACGAGCAGTACTTC.